This T cell receptor beta chain originates from a study of blood T cell repertoires in COVID-19. Assay used: immunoSEQ multiplex PCR; TCRdb lists only in-frame clones, some missing. The repertoire has about 190,000 clones, 80% to 90% of them found once; the top ten carry 14%. This clone was observed a few times. This sequence originates from a man aged 25-40 years with active or convalescent COVID-19. The sequencing input was peripheral blood.

In DNA, the CDR3 is TGTGCCAGCAGTCGCCGGGTGGGACTCCCACCCTACGAGCAGTACTTC. It encodes CASSRRVGLPPYEQYF. The chain carries TRBV28 and TRBJ2-7, with a tentative D call TRBD2 (6 bases). The CDR3 sequence is 16 residues long. CDR1 is MDHEN, CDR2 SYDVKM, per germline. V was shortened by 5 bases and J by 2 bases, with 19 bases between the two germline ends. Looking up the rest from reference TRBV28 and TRBJ2-7 gives the full variable domain: DVKVTQSSRYLVKRTGEKVFLECVQDMDHENMFWYRQDPGLGLRLIYFSYDVKMKEKGDIPEGYSVSREKKERFSLILESASTNQTSMYLCASSRRVGLPPYEQYFGPGTRLTVT.